Listed below are T cell receptor beta chains from one sample, sequenced in a study of blood T cell repertoires in COVID-19. Data came from immunoSEQ multiplex PCR; TCRdb stores just in-frame clones and leaves some out. The sample lists some 40,000 clones; around 90% were seen once. What was sequenced was peripheral blood. The receptors here all came from an elderly woman with acute or convalescent COVID-19. Both conserved end residues are part of each CDR3. D genes are given only for firm matches. Size is stated for part of the rows, as once, few or many counts, or as a class when the clone is expanded.

clone size	V gene	J gene	D gene	CDR3 DNA	CDR3 protein
-	TRBV7-9	TRBJ1-2	TRBD1	TGTGCCAGCAGCTTAATTGGACAGGGGGCTGGAGGCTACACCTTC	CASSLIGQGAGGYTF
-	TRBV6-5	TRBJ1-5	-	TGTGCCAGCAGTCCTGACAGTAGCAATCAGCCCCAGCATTTT	CASSPDSSNQPQHF
-	TRBV9	TRBJ2-1	TRBD2	TGTGCCAGCAGCGCACAAGCGGGGAACTACAATGAGCAGTTCTTC	CASSAQAGNYNEQFF
once	TRBV13	TRBJ2-1	TRBD1	TGTGCCAGCAGCCTCCGGACAGGGGTATCGGCAAATGAGCAGTTCTTC	CASSLRTGVSANEQFF
-	TRBV19	TRBJ1-2	TRBD1	TGTGCCAGTAGTTTAACGATCCAGGGGGTTGGCTACACCTTC	CASSLTIQGVGYTF
-	TRBV3-1/TRBV3-2	TRBJ1-5	-	TGTGCCAGCAGCGATCGACAGAGTAATCAGCCCCAGCATTTT	CASSDRQSNQPQHF
-	TRBV12-3/TRBV12-4	TRBJ2-1	-	TGTGCCAGCGGGCCACGGGGATACAATGAGCAGTTCTTC	CASGPRGYNEQFF
-	TRBV18	TRBJ1-2	-	TGTGCCAGCTCACGGGGCAACGAATTCTATGGCTACACCTTC	CASSRGNEFYGYTF
-	TRBV7-2	TRBJ2-5	TRBD2	TGTGCCAGCAGCTTACAGCGGGGGGGCGGGGAGACCCAGTACTTC	CASSLQRGGGETQYF
-	TRBV30	TRBJ1-3	TRBD1	TGTGCCTGGGGACAGGGCTCCCTTGACACCATATATTTT	CAWGQGSLDTIYF
-	TRBV4-3	TRBJ2-5	TRBD2	TGCGCCAGCAGCCAAGATCGAGCAGCGGGGGGCGCCGGGGAGACCCAGTACTTC	CASSQDRAAGGAGETQYF
-	TRBV20-1	TRBJ1-2	-	TGCAGTGCTAGTCCGCCCTATCAGGGTACCAACTATGGCTACACCTTC	CSASPPYQGTNYGYTF
-	TRBV28	TRBJ1-2	-	TGTGCCAGCAGTTTCTTTGGGCGGGGGGACTATGGCTACACCTTC	CASSFFGRGDYGYTF
-	TRBV1	TRBJ1-4	-	TGCACCAGCAGCCAAGAGGGTCGGAGGAGATTTAATGAAAAACTGTTTTTT	CTSSQEGRRRFNEKLFF
-	TRBV5-4	TRBJ2-5	TRBD2	TGTGCCAGCAGCTTCGGGACTAGCGGGATCGACCAAGAGACCCAGTACTTC	CASSFGTSGIDQETQYF
-	TRBV5-1	TRBJ1-1	-	TGCGCCAGCAGATATACAGTGAACACTGAAGCTTTCTTT	CASRYTVNTEAFF
-	TRBV6-5	TRBJ2-2	-	TGTGCCAGCAGTTTAACTGGTACCGGGGAGCTGTTTTTT	CASSLTGTGELFF
-	TRBV3-1/TRBV3-2	TRBJ1-1	TRBD1	TGTGCCAGCAGCCAGGCAGGGGGCACTGAAGCTTTCTTT	CASSQAGGTEAFF
-	TRBV2	TRBJ1-2	-	TGTGCCAGCAGTGAGGGCAGTAACTATGGCTACACCTTC	CASSEGSNYGYTF
-	TRBV18	TRBJ1-1	-	TGTGCCAGCTCACTAGGACTGGATGCGAACACTGAAGCTTTCTTT	CASSLGLDANTEAFF
-	TRBV3-1/TRBV3-2	TRBJ1-4	-	TGTGCCAGCAGCCGGATGGGGGCTGAAAAACTGTTTTTT	CASSRMGAEKLFF
-	TRBV7-2	TRBJ1-1	TRBD1	TGTGCCAGCAGTAAGGGACAGGGGGAAGAAGCTTTCTTT	CASSKGQGEEAFF
-	TRBV29-1	TRBJ2-5	-	TGCAGCGCGGGGGCGTCACCGGGACAGACCCAAGAGACCCAGTACTTC	CSAGASPGQTQETQYF
-	TRBV6-4	TRBJ1-5	-	TGTGCCAGCAGTAGATCGGGGGGAAGGGCGAGCAATCAGCCCCAGCATTTT	CASSRSGGRASNQPQHF
-	TRBV5-1	TRBJ1-6	TRBD1	TGCGCCAGCAGCTCGACAGGGGGCTTTCGGAATTCACCCCTCCACTTT	CASSSTGGFRNSPLHF
-	TRBV19	TRBJ2-7	TRBD2	TGTGCCAGTAGTGGGGGGGATGGAGTGTACGAGCAGTACTTC	CASSGGDGVYEQYF
-	TRBV19	TRBJ2-6	TRBD1	TGTGCCAGTAGGAGGACAGGGCCGTCTGGGGCCAACGTCCTGACTTTC	CASRRTGPSGANVLTF
-	TRBV6-6	TRBJ1-1	-	TGTGCCACCCAAACAGGGTCGAACACTGAAGCTTTCTTT	CATQTGSNTEAFF
-	TRBV3-1/TRBV3-2	TRBJ2-1	TRBD2	TGTGCCAGCAGCCAAGATGCGTATCGGCGGGGGGGTGATGAGCAGTTCTTC	CASSQDAYRRGGDEQFF
-	TRBV5-4	TRBJ2-2	-	TGTGCCAGCAGCTTCCTTCAGGGGGGCACCGGGGAGCTGTTTTTT	CASSFLQGGTGELFF
-	TRBV6-6	TRBJ1-5	TRBD1	TGTGCCAGCAGCAAAGGACAGGGTCTTAGCAATCAGCCCCAGCATTTT	CASSKGQGLSNQPQHF
once	TRBV19	TRBJ2-2	-	TGTGCCAGTAGTATCGCGAACACCGGGGAGCTGTTTTTT	CASSIANTGELFF
-	TRBV20-1	TRBJ1-4	-	TGCAGTGCTGCGGAGTCGGAAAAACTGTTTTTT	CSAAESEKLFF
-	TRBV2	TRBJ2-7	-	TGTGCCAGCAGTGCCCCCGGGACCCAGGGGGAGCAGTACTTC	CASSAPGTQGEQYF
-	TRBV7-9	TRBJ2-7	TRBD1	TGTGCCAGCAGCTTATATGGGACAGACTACGAGCAGTACTTC	CASSLYGTDYEQYF
-	TRBV5-4	TRBJ2-5	-	TGTGCCAGCAGCTCAATTACCGCGGGACAAGAGACCCAGTACTTC	CASSSITAGQETQYF
-	TRBV5-1	TRBJ1-2	TRBD1	TGCGCCAGCAGGGGGAACAGGGGTAACTATGGCTACACCTTC	CASRGNRGNYGYTF
-	TRBV5-4	TRBJ1-2	-	TGTGCCAGCAGCCAGAGACAGGAGAGGATTCACTATGGCTACACCTTC	CASSQRQERIHYGYTF
-	TRBV29-1	TRBJ1-4	-	TGCAGCGTTGAAGATTCGGTTACAACTAATGAAAAACTGTTTTTT	CSVEDSVTTNEKLFF
few	TRBV21-1	TRBJ1-1	-	TGTGCCAACTCGGACAGCTACACTGAAGCTTTCTTT	CANSDSYTEAFF
-	TRBV27	TRBJ2-5	-	TGTGCCAGCAGTTTCAGGCGCGGGGAGACCCAGTACTTC	CASSFRRGETQYF
-	TRBV4-3	TRBJ1-4	TRBD1	TGCGCCAGCAGCCAACAGGAAGACAGGGGAGCTAATGAAAAACTGTTTTTT	CASSQQEDRGANEKLFF
-	TRBV3-1/TRBV3-2	TRBJ2-5	-	TGTGCCAGCAGCCTCCAGGGTCCTCAAGAGACCCAGTACTTC	CASSLQGPQETQYF
once	TRBV6-5	TRBJ2-5	TRBD1	TGTGCCAGCAGCATATACGCAGGGGGCGGGGAGACCCAGTACTTC	CASSIYAGGGETQYF
once	TRBV12-5	TRBJ2-7	-	TGTGCTAGTGGTTTGGTGGGATTTACTAGCTCCGACTACGAGCAGTACTTC	CASGLVGFTSSDYEQYF
once	TRBV5-1	TRBJ1-1	-	TGCGCCAGCAGCTTGTTCGGAGATAACACTGAAGCTTTCTTT	CASSLFGDNTEAFF
-	TRBV3-1/TRBV3-2	TRBJ1-2	-	TGTGCCAGCAGCCAAGAGAGAATGAGTCCAGGGTCTAACTATGGCTACACCTTC	CASSQERMSPGSNYGYTF
-	TRBV29-1	TRBJ1-1	TRBD1	TGCAGCGCTGGACAGGGGAACACTGAAGCTTTCTTT	CSAGQGNTEAFF
-	TRBV30	TRBJ1-1	-	TGTGCCGGGGGGAGACAAAGGGGCACTGAAGCTTTCTTT	CAGGRQRGTEAFF